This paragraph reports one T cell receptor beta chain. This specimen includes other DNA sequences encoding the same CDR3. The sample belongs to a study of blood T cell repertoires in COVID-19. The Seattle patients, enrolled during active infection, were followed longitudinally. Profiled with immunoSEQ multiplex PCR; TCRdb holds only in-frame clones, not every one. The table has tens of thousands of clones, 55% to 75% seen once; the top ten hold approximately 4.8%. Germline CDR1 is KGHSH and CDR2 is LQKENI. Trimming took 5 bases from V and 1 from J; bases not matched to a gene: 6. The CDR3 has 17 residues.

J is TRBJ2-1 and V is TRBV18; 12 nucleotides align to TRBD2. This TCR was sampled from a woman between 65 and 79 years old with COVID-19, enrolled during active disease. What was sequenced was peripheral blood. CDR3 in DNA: TGTGCCAGCTCATCTAGCGGGAGGGCTGGGTCCTACAATGAGCAGTTCTTC. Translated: CASSSSGRAGSYNEQFF.